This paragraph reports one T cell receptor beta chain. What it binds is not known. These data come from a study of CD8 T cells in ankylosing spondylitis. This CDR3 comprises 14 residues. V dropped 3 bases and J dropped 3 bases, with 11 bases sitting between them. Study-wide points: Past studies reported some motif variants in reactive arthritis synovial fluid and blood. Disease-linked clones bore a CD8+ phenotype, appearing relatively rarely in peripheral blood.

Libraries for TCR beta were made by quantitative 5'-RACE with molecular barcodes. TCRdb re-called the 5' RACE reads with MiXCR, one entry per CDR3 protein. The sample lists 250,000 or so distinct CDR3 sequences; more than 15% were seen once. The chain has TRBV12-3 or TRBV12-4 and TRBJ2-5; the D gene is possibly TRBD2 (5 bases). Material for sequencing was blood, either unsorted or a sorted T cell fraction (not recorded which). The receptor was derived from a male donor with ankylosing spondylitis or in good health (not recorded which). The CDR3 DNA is TGTGCCAGCAGTTTTTTTGAGACTAAAGAGACCCAGTACTTC. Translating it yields CASSFFETKETQYF.